This record looks at one TCR beta chain sequence and its context. These data originate in a study of cytomegalovirus exposure and HLA in healthy donors. The germline gives CDR1 MGHRA, CDR2 YSYEKL. Trimming took 1 base from V and 0 from J, leaving 6 bases between them. The CDR3 is made up of 15 amino acids. The table came from immunoSEQ multiplex PCR; TCRdb's copy has only in-frame clones and leaves some out. The data hold around 300,000 clones, with about 90% observed a single time. The clonotype was recovered from a woman under 40 in good health and CMV-seropositive. The sample consisted of PBMCs. The chain uses TRBV4-1 and TRBJ1-4; D is undetermined. CDR3 residues: CASSQVFTTNEKLFF. CDR3 DNA sequence: TGCGCCAGCAGCCAAGTATTTACAACTAATGAAAAACTGTTTTTT.